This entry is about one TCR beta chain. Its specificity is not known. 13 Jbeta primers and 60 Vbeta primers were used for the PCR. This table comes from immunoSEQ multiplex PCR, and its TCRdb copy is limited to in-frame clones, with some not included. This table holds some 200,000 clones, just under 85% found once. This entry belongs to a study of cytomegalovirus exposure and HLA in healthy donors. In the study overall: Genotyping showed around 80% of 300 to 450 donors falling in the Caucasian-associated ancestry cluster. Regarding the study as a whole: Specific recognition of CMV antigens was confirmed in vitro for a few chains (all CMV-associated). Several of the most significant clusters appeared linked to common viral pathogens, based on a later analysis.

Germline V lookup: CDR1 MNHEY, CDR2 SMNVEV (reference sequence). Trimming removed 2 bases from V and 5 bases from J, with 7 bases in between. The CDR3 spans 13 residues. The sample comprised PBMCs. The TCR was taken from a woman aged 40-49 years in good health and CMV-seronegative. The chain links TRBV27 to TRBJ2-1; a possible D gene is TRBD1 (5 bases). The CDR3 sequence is CASSLTGNNEQFF. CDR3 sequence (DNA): TGTGCCAGCAGTTTAACAGGCAACAATGAGCAGTTCTTC.